These T cell receptor beta chains were read from a single sample in a study of cytomegalovirus exposure and HLA in healthy donors. TCRdb's table, derived via immunoSEQ multiplex PCR, lists solely in-frame clones and lacks some. Among some 130,000 clones listed, roughly four fifths were seen once. Input material: PBMCs. These receptors were taken from a man aged 25-40 years in good health and CMV-seronegative. The CDR3 runs from the conserved cysteine through the conserved F or W. D genes are given only for firm matches. Clone sizes are given selectively: once, few, many, or a class where the clone is expanded.

>-|TRBV28|-|TRBJ2-3
CASSAQGRFLTDTQYF
TGTGCCAGCAGTGCACAGGGACGATTTCTCACAGATACGCAGTATTTT
>TRBD1|TRBV10-3|-|TRBJ2-3
CAISESNGGQGADTQYF
TGTGCCATCAGTGAGTCGAATGGGGGACAGGGCGCAGATACGCAGTATTTT
>-|TRBV19|few|TRBJ1-1
CASNWLGNTEAFF
TGTGCCAGTAATTGGCTAGGGAACACTGAAGCTTTCTTT
>-|TRBV29-1|-|TRBJ2-1
CSVEGVDEQFF
TGCAGCGTTGAGGGAGTAGATGAGCAGTTCTTC
>TRBD1|TRBV30|-|TRBJ1-5
CAWSPRDREGSNQPQHF
TGTGCCTGGAGTCCCCGGGACAGGGAAGGTAGCAATCAGCCCCAGCATTTT
>TRBD2|TRBV29-1|-|TRBJ2-7
CSVEDGGRAYEQYF
TGCAGCGTTGAAGATGGCGGGAGGGCCTACGAGCAGTACTTC
>TRBD1|TRBV10-2|-|TRBJ2-7
CAIGQGVSYEQYF
TGCGCCATAGGACAGGGAGTATCATACGAGCAGTACTTC
>-|TRBV11-2|-|TRBJ1-1
CASSPSGGGGWAEAFF
TGTGCCAGCAGCCCCTCCGGGGGGGGCGGTTGGGCTGAAGCTTTCTTT
>-|TRBV4-1|few|TRBJ1-3
CASSRIDRTSSGNTIYF
TGCGCCAGCAGCCGAATCGACAGGACGAGCTCTGGAAACACCATATATTTT
>TRBD2|TRBV6-4|-|TRBJ2-3
CASSGRAADTQYF
TGTGCCAGCAGCGGGAGGGCAGCAGATACGCAGTATTTT
>-|TRBV7-8|-|TRBJ2-3
CASSYGRYGDTQYF
TGTGCCAGCAGCTACGGGAGATACGGAGATACGCAGTATTTT
>TRBD2|TRBV19|-|TRBJ2-3
CASKTSGTDTQYF
TGTGCCAGTAAGACTAGCGGCACAGATACGCAGTATTTT
>-|TRBV28|once|TRBJ1-2
CASSLRFMGGGYTF
TGTGCCAGCAGTTTACGCTTCATGGGAGGGGGCTACACCTTC
>-|TRBV29-1|-|TRBJ2-1
CSVEETGSGIDEQFF
TGCAGCGTTGAAGAGACAGGATCGGGAATCGATGAGCAGTTCTTC
>TRBD2|TRBV14|-|TRBJ2-1
CASSQVGGSSYNEQFF
TGTGCCAGCAGCCAAGTCGGCGGGAGTTCCTACAATGAGCAGTTCTTC
>TRBD2|TRBV19|once|TRBJ2-7
CASSTSGGSSYEQYF
TGTGCCAGTAGTACTAGCGGGGGGAGCTCCTACGAGCAGTACTTC
>-|TRBV7-9|-|TRBJ1-1
CASSRGGVNTEAFF
TGTGCCAGCAGCCGCGGGGGCGTGAACACTGAAGCTTTCTTT
>TRBD1|TRBV7-9|-|TRBJ1-5
CASSRGQEGNQPQHF
TGTGCCAGCAGCCGGGGACAGGAGGGCAATCAGCCCCAGCATTTT
>-|TRBV7-3|-|TRBJ2-7
CASSSQPGQQYEQYF
TGTGCCAGCAGCTCCCAACCTGGACAGCAATACGAGCAGTACTTC
>-|TRBV15|-|TRBJ2-1
CATSRGGLLGNEQFF
TGTGCCACCAGCAGAGGGGGCCTCCTGGGGAATGAGCAGTTCTTC
>TRBD1|TRBV4-1|-|TRBJ2-7
CASSDRVHEQYF
TGCGCCAGCAGCGACAGGGTCCACGAGCAGTACTTC